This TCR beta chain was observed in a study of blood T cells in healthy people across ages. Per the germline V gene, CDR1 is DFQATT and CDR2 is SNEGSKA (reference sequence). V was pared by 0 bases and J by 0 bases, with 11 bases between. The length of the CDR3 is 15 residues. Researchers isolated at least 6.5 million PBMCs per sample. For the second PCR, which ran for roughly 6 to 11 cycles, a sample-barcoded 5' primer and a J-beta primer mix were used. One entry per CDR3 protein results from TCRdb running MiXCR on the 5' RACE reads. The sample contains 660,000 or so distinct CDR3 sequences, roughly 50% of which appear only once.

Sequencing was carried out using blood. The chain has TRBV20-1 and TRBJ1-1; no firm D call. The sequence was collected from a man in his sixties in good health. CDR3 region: CSARDLRRMNTEAFF. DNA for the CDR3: TGCAGTGCTAGAGATCTGAGACGGATGAACACTGAAGCTTTCTTT.